This is a list of T cell receptor beta chains from one sample in a study of cytomegalovirus exposure and HLA in healthy donors. Only in-frame clones appear in the TCRdb table, and some are missing; sequencing was by immunoSEQ multiplex PCR. The table has 92,000 or so clones, over 60% seen once. The specimen sequenced was PBMCs. These receptors were taken from a woman aged 45-59 years in good health and CMV-seropositive. Both conserved end residues are part of each CDR3. A D gene is named only where the DNA matches it firmly. A clone size is listed for some rows: how often the clone was seen (once, few, many), or a class if it is expanded.

size,J,V,D,DNA,CDR3
-,TRBJ2-7,TRBV5-6,-,TGTGCCAGTTTTTCCCAGGGTACCTACGAGCAGTACTTC,CASFSQGTYEQYF
once,TRBJ1-1,TRBV19,TRBD1,TGTGCCAGTAACCCCAGGTTCGGGACAGGGTCACCTGAAGCTTTCTTT,CASNPRFGTGSPEAFF
-,TRBJ2-7,TRBV5-6,-,TGTGCCAGCAGCTTGGGCAGGGGCCACGAGCAGTACTTC,CASSLGRGHEQYF
-,TRBJ2-7,TRBV2,TRBD1,TGTGCCAGCAGGATGACAGGGGTGTACGAGCAGTACTTC,CASRMTGVYEQYF
-,TRBJ2-3,TRBV4-1,TRBD1,TGCGCCAGCAGCCAACACGACAGGGGGCGCTTAGATACGCAGTATTTT,CASSQHDRGRLDTQYF
-,TRBJ1-5,TRBV28,-,TGTGCCAGCAGGTTACGTCGGGGTTTTCTTAGCAATCAGCCCCAGCATTTT,CASRLRRGFLSNQPQHF
once,TRBJ2-1,TRBV2,TRBD1,TGTGCCAGCAGGCCCACGGCCGGGACAGGGGTAAGCAATGAGCAGTTCTTC,CASRPTAGTGVSNEQFF
-,TRBJ1-2,TRBV11-2,TRBD1,TGTGCCAGCAGCTTAGGGGGGACAGGGTCTAACTATGGCTACACCTTC,CASSLGGTGSNYGYTF
-,TRBJ2-4,TRBV27,-,TGTGCCAGCAGTTTATCCGGGCGGGTAGCCAAAAACATTCAGTACTTC,CASSLSGRVAKNIQYF
-,TRBJ2-2,TRBV2,TRBD1,TGTGCCAGCGGAGGGACAGGGAACACCGGGGAGCTGTTTTTT,CASGGTGNTGELFF
-,TRBJ1-2,TRBV30,TRBD1,TGTGCCTGGGGGCGGAGGGGGCGACTTAACTATGGCTACACCTTC,CAWGRRGRLNYGYTF
once,TRBJ1-2,TRBV27,-,TGTGCCAGCAAGGCGGGGGGCACCAATAACTATGGCTACACCTTC,CASKAGGTNNYGYTF
-,TRBJ1-5,TRBV6-5,-,TGTGCCAGCAGTTATCTGGGCCCAGAGCAGCCCCAGCATTTT,CASSYLGPEQPQHF
-,TRBJ1-2,TRBV5-6,TRBD1,TGTGCCAGCAGCCGGGACAGGGGACCTAACTATGGCTACACCTTC,CASSRDRGPNYGYTF
-,TRBJ1-2,TRBV5-6,-,TGTGCCAGCAGCTTGCAGGGGTTCGGGCCCCGAGGCTACACCTTC,CASSLQGFGPRGYTF
-,TRBJ1-1,TRBV30,-,TGTGCCTGGAGTGTACGAAGGGTCCGGGGGACTGAAGCTTTCTTT,CAWSVRRVRGTEAFF
-,TRBJ2-3,TRBV9,-,TGTGCCAGCAGCGTAGCCGGGGGAGCGGTAGATACGCAGTATTTT,CASSVAGGAVDTQYF
medium-sized,TRBJ1-1,TRBV13,-,TGTGCCAGCCGAGTGGGAGGAGAGGACACTGAAGCTTTCTTT,CASRVGGEDTEAFF
-,TRBJ2-7,TRBV29-1,-,TGCAGCGTCGGACCCAGGGCGGGGTCCTACGAGCAGTACTTC,CSVGPRAGSYEQYF
-,TRBJ1-1,TRBV10-1,TRBD1,TGCGCCAGCAGTTTCAATCGGGACAGGGGGTCGAACACTGAAGCTTTCTTT,CASSFNRDRGSNTEAFF
few,TRBJ1-2,TRBV2,TRBD1,TGTGCCAGCAGCCCGAACGGGGTTTTAGCAGGGGGATTCAATGGCTACACCTTC,CASSPNGVLAGGFNGYTF
once,TRBJ2-2,TRBV28,TRBD1,TGTGCCATCCAAGACAGGGGGCCGGTCGGGGAGCTGTTTTTT,CAIQDRGPVGELFF
-,TRBJ2-1,TRBV6-5,TRBD2,TGTGCCAGCAGTTACTCGGCGGGGGAGACCTACAATGAGCAGTTCTTC,CASSYSAGETYNEQFF
-,TRBJ1-4,TRBV7-8,-,TGTGCCAGCAGCACGGATGAAAAACTGTTTTTT,CASSTDEKLFF
medium-sized,TRBJ2-7,TRBV18,-,TGTGCCAGCTCACCCAGCGGGACAATAGGCGAGCGGAGCTCCTACGAGCAGTACTTC,CASSPSGTIGERSSYEQYF
-,TRBJ1-6,TRBV7-6,TRBD1,TGTGCCAGCAGCGAAGGGACAGGGCGTTCACCCCTCCACTTT,CASSEGTGRSPLHF
-,TRBJ2-1,TRBV27,TRBD1,TGTGCCAGCAGTTTCACCGGGACAGGGGTCAATGAGCAGTTCTTC,CASSFTGTGVNEQFF
-,TRBJ2-7,TRBV11-2,-,TGTGCCAGCAGCTTAGCCCCGCAGGGACTCTACGAGCAGTACTTC,CASSLAPQGLYEQYF
-,TRBJ1-1,TRBV19,-,TGTGCCACCGAAGACGAGGGTATGAACACTGAAGCTTTCTTT,CATEDEGMNTEAFF
-,TRBJ2-7,TRBV6-5,TRBD1,TGTGCCAGCGGACAGGGGGGGACCTACGAGCAGTACTTC,CASGQGGTYEQYF
-,TRBJ1-4,TRBV11-2,TRBD1,TGTGCCAGCAGCCCACGGACAGGAATTATAGCTAATGAAAAACTGTTTTTT,CASSPRTGIIANEKLFF
few,TRBJ2-7,TRBV5-5,-,TGTGCCAGCAGCTTGGATCGCTCGGGGGACCCCTACGAGCAGTACTTC,CASSLDRSGDPYEQYF
-,TRBJ2-2,TRBV5-1,TRBD1,TGCGCCAGCAGCGCCTGGGACAGCAACGCCGGGGAGCTGTTTTTT,CASSAWDSNAGELFF
-,TRBJ2-3,TRBV6-1,TRBD1,TGTGCCAGCATACCCGGACAGGGGGCAGGGGATACGCAGTATTTT,CASIPGQGAGDTQYF
-,TRBJ2-1,TRBV6-6,TRBD2,TGTGCCAGCAGTCTCTCAGAAGCGGGGCCCAATGAGCAGTTCTTC,CASSLSEAGPNEQFF
-,TRBJ1-1,TRBV5-6,-,TGTGCCAGCAGCTTGGCAGTGTCGAACACTGAAGCTTTCTTT,CASSLAVSNTEAFF
-,TRBJ2-5,TRBV27,-,TGTGCCAGCAGTCCAGGGACGAGGGGGGAGACCCAGTACTTC,CASSPGTRGETQYF
-,TRBJ1-1,TRBV7-8,-,TGTGCCAGCAGCTTCAATCAGGGGAACACTGAAGCTTTCTTT,CASSFNQGNTEAFF
few,TRBJ2-1,TRBV6-5,TRBD1,TGTGCCAGCAGTTTTGGGACAGGGGAGTATGAGCAGTTCTTC,CASSFGTGEYEQFF
-,TRBJ1-1,TRBV29-1,-,TGCAGCGTTGAAGACAGTCGTGGCACTGAAGCTTTCTTT,CSVEDSRGTEAFF
few,TRBJ1-4,TRBV27,-,TGTGCCAGTGCGAAGGACACACATGAAAAACTGTTTTTT,CASAKDTHEKLFF